This record concerns one TCR beta chain sequence. No antigen is known for it. The data derive from a study of OX40 agonist ivuxolimab in advanced cancers. Study findings and constraints: More expanded clones were found, on average, in CD8+ than in CD4+ T cells. Both blood CD4+ and CD8+ T cells showed clonal growth by week 6 at 0.1 to 3.0 mg/kg. Low normalized T-cell clonal expansion was additionally recorded for some nonresponders.

The method was immunoSEQ multiplex PCR; TCRdb's version includes in-frame clones alone and lacks a portion of them. Found here are some 76,000 clones, approximately 80% of them singletons; the top ten hold around 2%. The sequence derives from an adult with an advanced solid tumor such as melanoma, head and neck, liver or kidney cancer. The sample consisted of CD4+ or CD8+ T cells sorted from blood, taken in a trial of the OX40 agonist ivuxolimab.

The CDR3 DNA reads TGTGCCAGCAGCCCAAGAGCTGGGGCGGCCAAAAACATTCAGTACTTC. It specifies CASSPRAGAAKNIQYF. The gene calls are TRBV5-5 and TRBJ2-4, with a weak D call TRBD1 (5 bases). Trimming left V 4 bases short and J 1 base short, with 15 bases between. Germline values: CDR1 SGHKS, CDR2 YYEKEE (reference sequence). The CDR3 totals 16 residues.